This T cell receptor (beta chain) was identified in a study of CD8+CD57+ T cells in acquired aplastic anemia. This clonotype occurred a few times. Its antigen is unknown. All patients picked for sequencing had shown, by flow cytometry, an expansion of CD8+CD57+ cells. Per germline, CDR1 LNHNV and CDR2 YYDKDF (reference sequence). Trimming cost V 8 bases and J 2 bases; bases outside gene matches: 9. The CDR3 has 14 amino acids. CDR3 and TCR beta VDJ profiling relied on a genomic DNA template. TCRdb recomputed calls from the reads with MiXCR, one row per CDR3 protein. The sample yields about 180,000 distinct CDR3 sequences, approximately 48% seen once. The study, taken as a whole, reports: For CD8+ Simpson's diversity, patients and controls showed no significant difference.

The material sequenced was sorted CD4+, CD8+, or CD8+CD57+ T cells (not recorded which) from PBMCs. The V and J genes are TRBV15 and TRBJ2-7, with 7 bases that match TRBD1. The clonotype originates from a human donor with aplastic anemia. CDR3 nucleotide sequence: TGTGCCACCTCTATGGACAGGATCGCCTACGAGCAGTACTTC. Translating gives CATSMDRIAYEQYF.